The 4 T cell receptor beta chains in this list originate from one sample, sequenced in a study of blood T cell repertoires in COVID-19. Only in-frame clones appear in the TCRdb table, and some are missing; sequencing was by immunoSEQ multiplex PCR. Of under 110,000 clones listed, about three quarters are singletons. Sequencing was performed on peripheral blood. The receptors shown here come from an elderly man with COVID-19, enrolled during active disease.

The V call is TRBV18, the J call TRBJ1-2; weak D call: TRBD1 (6 bases). V shed 3 bases and J shed 8 bases, with 13 bases lying between them. The CDR3 is 13 residues long. CDR1 and CDR2 (germline): KGHSH, LQKENI. CDR3 loop: CASSPNRDEGYTF. CDR3 sequence (DNA): TGTGCCAGCTCACCGAACAGGGATGAAGGCTACACCTTC.

This clone was counted once. This chain connects TRBV2 to TRBJ2-1; perhaps TRBD2 as D (6 bases). This CDR3 comprises 13 residues. Germline lookup yields CDR1 SNHLY and CDR2 FYNNEI. Trimming stripped 8 bases from V and 12 bases from J, with 20 bases between. The CDR3 region is CASGRDSSWLQFF. CDR3 bases: TGTGCCAGCGGCCGGGACTCCTCCTGGTTGCAGTTCTTC.

CDR3 nucleotide sequence: TGTGCCAGCAGTCCAGGACAGGGGAACCAGCCCCAGCATTTT. Translation gives CASSPGQGNQPQHF. This chain connects TRBV28 to TRBJ1-5, with 9 bases that match TRBD1. The CDR3 loop spans 14 amino acids. V lost 5 bases to trimming and J lost 7 bases; unmatched junction nucleotides: 6. CDR1 is MDHEN and CDR2 is SYDVKM in the germline V gene. The variable domain in full, with the rest retrieved from reference TRBV28 and TRBJ1-5, is DVKVTQSSRYLVKRTGEKVFLECVQDMDHENMFWYRQDPGLGLRLIYFSYDVKMKEKGDIPEGYSVSREKKERFSLILESASTNQTSMYLCASSPGQGNQPQHFGDGTRLSIL.

The chain carries TRBV18 and TRBJ2-3; D might be TRBD2 (5 bases). V lost 3 bases and J 2 bases, leaving 9 bases between the germline ends. Germline CDR1 and CDR2: KGHSH and LQKENI. The CDR3 totals 14 residues. CDR3 in DNA: TGTGCCAGCTCACCTTCACTAGTCACAGATACGCAGTATTTT. Translation gives CASSPSLVTDTQYF.